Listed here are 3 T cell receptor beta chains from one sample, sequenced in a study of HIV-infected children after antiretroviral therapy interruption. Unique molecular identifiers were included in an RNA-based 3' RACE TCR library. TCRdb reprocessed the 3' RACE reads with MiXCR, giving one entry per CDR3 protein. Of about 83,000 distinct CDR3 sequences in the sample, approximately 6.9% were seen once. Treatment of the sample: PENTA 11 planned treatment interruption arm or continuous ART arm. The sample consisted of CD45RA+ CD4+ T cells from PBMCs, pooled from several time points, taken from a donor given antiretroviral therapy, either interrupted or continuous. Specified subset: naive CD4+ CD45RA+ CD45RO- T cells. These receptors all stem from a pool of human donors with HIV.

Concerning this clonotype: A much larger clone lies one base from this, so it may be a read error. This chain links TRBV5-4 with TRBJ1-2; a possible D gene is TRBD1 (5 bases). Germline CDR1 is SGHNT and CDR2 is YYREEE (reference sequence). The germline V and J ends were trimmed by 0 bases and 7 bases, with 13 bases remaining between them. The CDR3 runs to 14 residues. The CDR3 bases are TGTGCCAGCAGCTTGGACAGGCTCGATGGTGGCTACACCTTC. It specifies CASSLDRLDGGYTF.

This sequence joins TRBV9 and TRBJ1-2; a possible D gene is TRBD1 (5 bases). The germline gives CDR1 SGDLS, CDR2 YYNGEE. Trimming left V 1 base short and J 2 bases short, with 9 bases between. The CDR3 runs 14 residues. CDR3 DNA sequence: TGTGCCAGCAGCGTACTTAGGGACAACTATGGCTACACCTTC. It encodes CASSVLRDNYGYTF.

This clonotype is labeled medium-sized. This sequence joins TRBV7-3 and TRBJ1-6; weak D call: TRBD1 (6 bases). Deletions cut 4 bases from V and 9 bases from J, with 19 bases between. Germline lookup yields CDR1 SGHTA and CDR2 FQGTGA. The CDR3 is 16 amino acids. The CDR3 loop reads CASSYGSAGAGSPLHF. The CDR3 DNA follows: TGTGCCAGCAGCTACGGCTCAGCGGGGGCAGGTTCACCCCTCCACTTT.